The 22 T cell receptor beta chains presented below share a single source sample, sequenced in a study of blood T cell repertoires in COVID-19. Produced via immunoSEQ multiplex PCR; TCRdb's table is partial and in-frame only. The sample yields about 210,000 clones, 83% seen once. Specimen: peripheral blood. The receptor source for this set is a woman aged 40 to 49 with active or convalescent COVID-19.

The rearrangement uses TRBV9 and TRBJ2-6; D is unclear. V lost 3 bases and J lost 0, with 16 bases in between. The length of the CDR3 is 18 residues. Germline V gene sequence: CDR1 SGDLS, CDR2 YYNGEE. The CDR3 DNA reads as TGTGCCAGCAGCGCGCCCGCCAGGCGTAGCTCTGGGGCCAACGTCCTGACTTTC. This sequence encodes CASSAPARRSSGANVLTF.

This chain uses TRBV19 with TRBJ2-1; maybe TRBD2 (5 bases). With 4 bases removed from V and 2 bases from J, the gap between germline ends came to 9 bases. Germline values: CDR1 LNHDA, CDR2 SQIVND (reference sequence). This CDR3 has 14 amino acids. CDR3 bases: TGTGCCAGTAGTACCCAGCGGACCTACAATGAGCAGTTCTTC. This translates into CASSTQRTYNEQFF.

V and J are TRBV27 and TRBJ2-4; 8 bases align to TRBD2. This CDR3 has 15 residues. Germline V lookup: CDR1 MNHEY, CDR2 SMNVEV (reference sequence). The ends lost 4 bases at V and 8 bases at J; junction bases unmatched: 10. The CDR3 sequence: CASSSSGGGRYIQYF. The DNA for the CDR3 is TGTGCCAGCAGTTCCTCTGGCGGGGGGCGGTACATTCAGTACTTC.

This clone appeared once. V usage is TRBV11-2 and J usage is TRBJ1-2; D perhaps matches TRBD1 (6 bases). V was cut by 0 bases and J by 6 bases, with 14 bases left in between. The CDR3 length is 15 residues. From germline, CDR1 is SGHAT and CDR2 FQNNGV. Here the CDR3 DNA reads TGTGCCAGCAGCTTAGATCGGTGGGGGCGGGATGGCTACACCTTC. Protein sequence: CASSLDRWGRDGYTF.

Here the CDR3 reads CASSEGLDRGGTFF. CDR3 coding DNA: TGCGCCAGCAGTGAGGGACTGGACAGGGGGGGGACTTTCTTT. The gene calls are TRBV10-2 and TRBJ1-1; 10 nucleotides line up with TRBD1. This CDR3 has 14 amino acids. Trimming cost V 2 bases and J 12 bases; bases outside gene matches: 9. CDR1 is WSHSY and CDR2 is SAAADI in the germline V gene.

This clone has just one count. This chain uses TRBV9 with TRBJ1-2; D might be TRBD1 (6 bases). This CDR3 region has 15 residues. Germline CDR1 and CDR2: SGDLS and YYNGEE. Trimming shortened V by 3 bases and J by 3 bases, and 15 bases separated the two germline ends. The CDR3 region is CASSAQTGADYGYTF. The CDR3 coding sequence is TGTGCCAGCAGCGCACAGACAGGAGCGGACTATGGCTACACCTTC.

The chain links TRBV5-4 to TRBJ2-7; D is unresolved. Per germline, CDR1 SGHNT and CDR2 YYREEE (reference sequence). The CDR3 runs to 15 residues. V lost 4 bases and J lost 3, with 17 bases in between. The chain's CDR3 is CASSQKRTGDYEQYF. The CDR3 DNA reads as TGTGCCAGCAGCCAGAAACGTACTGGAGACTACGAGCAGTACTTC.

The rearrangement uses TRBV27 and TRBJ2-1; 7 bases map to TRBD1. Trimming at V came to 0 bases and at J to 7 bases, leaving 6 bases not matched to a gene. CDR3 length equals 15 residues. CDR1 and CDR2 (germline): MNHEY, SMNVEV (reference sequence). The CDR3 DNA is TGTGCCAGCAGTTTATCCCGGGACAGCTCGAATGAGCAGTTCTTC. Translation gives CASSLSRDSSNEQFF.

V and J are TRBV24-1 and TRBJ1-6; D might be TRBD1 (6 bases). The germline V gene has CDR1 KGHDR and CDR2 SFDVKD. The CDR3 covers 16 residues. V was pared by 2 bases and J by 7 bases, with 14 bases between. The CDR3 coding sequence is TGTGCCACCAGTGATTCCCGGCAGGGGCCGAATTCACCCCTCCACTTT. This sequence encodes CATSDSRQGPNSPLHF.

In its sample, this clone was seen once. Other DNA sequences in the same sample also yield this CDR3. V gene TRBV27 combines with J gene TRBJ1-4; D is uncertain. Germline-derived CDR1 and CDR2 are MNHEY and SMNVEV (reference sequence). CDR3 length equals 13 residues. V lost 5 bases, J lost 4 bases, and 8 bases lay in between. The CDR3 DNA follows: TGTGCCAGCAGTCGTCGCGGTAATGAAAAACTGTTTTTT. It codes for CASSRRGNEKLFF. Using reference TRBV27 and TRBJ1-4 for the parts outside the CDR3, the full variable domain is EAQVTQNPRYLITVTGKKLTVTCSQNMNHEYMSWYRQDPGLGLRQIYYSMNVEVTDKGDVPEGYKVSRKEKRNFPLILESPSPNQTSLYFCASSRRGNEKLFFGSGTQLSVL.

The chain links TRBV7-2 to TRBJ1-5, with D maybe TRBD1 (6 bases). Trimming shortened V by 2 bases and J by 3 bases, and 14 bases separated the two germline ends. Germline V CDR1 and CDR2: SGHTA, FQGNSA. CDR3 length: 16 residues. The CDR3 DNA is TGTGCCAGCAGCTTAACCATTACAGGGTTCAATCAGCCCCAGCATTTT. Translating it yields CASSLTITGFNQPQHF.

This chain joins TRBV12-3 or TRBV12-4 and TRBJ1-2, with 7 bases lining up with TRBD1. This CDR3 has 13 residues. The junction had 2 bases not matched to a gene; V was cut back by 6 bases and J by 1 base. The CDR3 loop reads CASSGTVNYGYTF. The CDR3, as DNA: TGTGCCAGCAGCGGGACAGTTAACTATGGCTACACCTTC.

The chain recombines TRBV6-5 with TRBJ1-1, with D possibly being TRBD1 (5 bases). The CDR3 spans 15 residues. With 3 bases removed from V and 5 bases from J, the gap between germline ends came to 16 bases. CDR1 and CDR2 from the germline V gene are MNHEY and SVGAGI. This CDR3 reads CASSYYAESGTEAFF. In DNA, the CDR3 is TGTGCCAGCAGTTATTACGCAGAGTCAGGGACTGAAGCTTTCTTT.

This chain joins TRBV5-1 and TRBJ2-7; D not resolved. CDR1 SGHRS and CDR2 YFSETQ come from the germline V gene. The CDR3 totals 11 residues. The V gene lost 2 bases and the J gene lost 3 bases, with 3 bases spanning the gap. CDR3 sequence: CASSFGYEQYF. The CDR3 bases are TGCGCCAGCAGCTTCGGCTACGAGCAGTACTTC.

The chain is built from TRBV10-3 and TRBJ1-2; D is perhaps TRBD1 (6 bases). The CDR3 extends over 13 amino acids. Per germline, CDR1 ENHRY and CDR2 SYGVKD. V shed 10 bases and J shed 7 bases, with 19 bases lying between them. CDR3 residues: CATGSGTRGGYTF. As DNA, the CDR3 is TGTGCCACCGGTTCGGGGACAAGGGGTGGCTACACCTTC.

In this sample, this clone turned up once. The rearrangement uses TRBV23-1 and TRBJ2-2, with 8 bases fitting TRBD2. TRBV23-1 is flagged as an ORF with uncertain function. Trimming at V came to 2 bases and at J to 4 bases, leaving 6 bases not matched to a gene. This CDR3 contains 16 residues. CDR3 in DNA: TGCGCCAGCAGTCAAGACAGGAGCGGGAGCACCGGGGAGCTGTTTTTT. Translation: CASSQDRSGSTGELFF.

CDR3 DNA: TGTGCCAGCAGCCCCCGCTCCGGACAGGGGTTGTCTCAGCCCCAGCATTTT. This encodes CASSPRSGQGLSQPQHF. The chain couples TRBV7-6 to TRBJ1-5; TRBD1 matches at 9 bases. There are 17 residues in the CDR3. Germline CDR1 is SGHVS and CDR2 is FNYEAQ. After removal of 5 bases from V and 6 bases from J, the junction contained 14 bases not matched to a gene.

As for this clone: Compared with germline, one end of the junction differs, possibly owing to a read error. V is TRBV24-1 and J is TRBJ1-1; 7 bases match TRBD1. This CDR3 comprises 13 residues. CDR1 and CDR2 from the germline V gene are KGHDR and SFDVKD. CDR3 sequence: CATSITGETGAFF. CDR3 nucleotide sequence: TGTGCCACCAGTATCACAGGGGAAACTGGAGCTTTCTTT.

The CDR3 here is CASSLERGPNQPQHF. Written as DNA, the CDR3 is TGTGCCAGCAGCTTAGAAAGGGGCCCCAATCAGCCCCAGCATTTT. This chain links TRBV11-2 with TRBJ1-5; D may be TRBD1 (5 bases). The CDR3 covers 15 residues. The V gene lost 0 bases and the J gene lost 3 bases, with 9 bases spanning the gap. Germline V lookup: CDR1 SGHAT, CDR2 FQNNGV.

The chain recombines TRBV6-5 with TRBJ1-2; D is ambiguous. CDR3 length: 14 amino acids. In germline, CDR1 is MNHEY, CDR2 SVGAGI. V was pared by 4 bases and J by 7 bases, with 16 bases between. The CDR3 coding sequence is TGTGCCAGCAGTTTCTCGAGGTTAGGCGCTGGCTACACCTTC. It translates to CASSFSRLGAGYTF.

The genes are TRBV2 and TRBJ2-3, with D tentatively TRBD1 (7 bases). The germline CDR1 and CDR2 sequences are SNHLY and FYNNEI. The CDR3 has 14 amino acids. V was trimmed by 11 bases and J by 2 bases, leaving 17 bases between them. In DNA form, the CDR3 reads TGTGCCGTCAAAGGGGGGACAGCCACAGATACGCAGTATTTT. Amino acids: CAVKGGTATDTQYF.

The chain employs TRBV11-2 and TRBJ2-3, with 7 bases matching TRBD2. The V and J ends lost 2 bases and 3 bases, in that order; junction bases with no gene match: 5. Germline CDR1 SGHAT, CDR2 FQNNGV. The CDR3 spans 15 residues. CDR3 DNA: TGTGCCAGCAGCTTAAACAGCGGGGCGACAGATACGCAGTATTTT. Its translation: CASSLNSGATDTQYF.